These 2 T cell receptor beta chains were all obtained from the same sample, sequenced in a study of early T cells in non-severe SARS-CoV-2 infection. MiXCR, applied by TCRdb to the 5' RACE reads, yields one record per CDR3 protein. The sample has 70,000 to 95,000 distinct CDR3 sequences, 8.5% to 10% seen once. The specimen was whole blood. The source of these receptors is an adult who was a healthcare worker with PCR-confirmed SARS-CoV-2 infection or an uninfected control (not recorded which).

This clonotype was detected only a few times. The chain has TRBV28 and TRBJ2-3; D possibly corresponds to TRBD2 (5 bases). The CDR3 runs to 15 residues. V lost 3 bases, J lost 0 bases, and 10 bases lay in between. From germline, CDR1 is MDHEN and CDR2 SYDVKM. The CDR3 DNA reads as TGTGCCAGCAGTTTGCGGGTAACTAGCACAGATACGCAGTATTTT. This translates into CASSLRVTSTDTQYF.

Only a few counts were recorded for this clonotype. The chain recombines TRBV20-1 with TRBJ2-3; maybe TRBD1 (5 bases). The CDR3 spans 11 residues. Trimming removed 6 bases at V and 5 bases at J, with 9 bases between. Germline CDR1 and CDR2: DFQATT and SNEGSKA (reference sequence). The CDR3 spells CSAGELDTQYF. As DNA, the CDR3 is TGCAGTGCAGGGGAATTAGATACGCAGTATTTT.